The present entry profiles one T cell receptor beta chain with its context. What it recognizes is unknown. It was by 5' RACE with UMI labels that the TRB cDNA libraries were prepared. TCRdb re-called the 5' RACE reads; one entry per CDR3 protein, DNA not given. Its table lists 50,000 to 65,000 distinct CDR3 sequences. Each CD8+ T cell subset was flow-sorted in triplicate. Every sort contained 300,000 or so cells. CDR3 length: 13 amino acids. The germline gives CDR1 SNHLY, CDR2 FYNNEI. The data are from a study of CXCR3-negative and CXCR3-positive naive CD8 T cells. Study conclusions and caveats: TRB CDR3s were more hydrophobic in CXCR3-positive than in CXCR3-negative naive cells. Similar TRBV-TRBJ gene usage was seen in naive CXCR3-negative and CXCR3-positive cells, but not in memory cells.

Specimen: naive CXCR3- CD8+ T cells from blood. The subset was: CD45RO-CCR7+CD27+CD95- naive CD8+ T cells lacking CXCR3 (TNR3-). The TCR originated in a human donor in good health. Some clones in this sample may be carry-over from other donors' samples. The rearrangement links TRBV2 to TRBJ2-1; TCRdb's assignment of TRBD2 cannot be checked, as there is no DNA. The CDR3 region is CASAATAGNEQFF.